One and the same sample provided the 11 T cell receptor beta chains below, sequenced in a study of cytomegalovirus exposure and HLA in healthy donors. The PCR employed 60 Vbeta primers together with 13 Jbeta primers. Assay: immunoSEQ multiplex PCR; the TCRdb copy retains only in-frame clones and omits some. The table lists around 180,000 clones, roughly 80% of them singletons. What was sequenced was PBMCs. The receptors were sampled from a male donor in good health and CMV-seronegative.

The J gene is TRBJ1-2, the V gene TRBV18, with 9 bases matching TRBD1. With V trimmed by 2 bases and J by 0 bases, 1 base remained unmatched. The germline V gene has CDR1 KGHSH and CDR2 LQKENI. CDR3 length: 15 amino acids. The CDR3 coding sequence is TGTGCCAGCTCACCAGGGACAGGGACTAACTATGGCTACACCTTC. It is translated as CASSPGTGTNYGYTF.

The V and J genes are TRBV28 and TRBJ1-1; a weak D match, TRBD1 (5 bases). The germline V gene encodes CDR1 MDHEN and CDR2 SYDVKM. Trimming left V 7 bases short and J 1 base short, with 25 bases between. The CDR3 consists of 18 residues. The CDR3 DNA is TGTGCCAGCATCCCTACGGTGGGAGGGGAGTGGGAGAACACTGAAGCTTTCTTT. The encoded protein is CASIPTVGGEWENTEAFF.

The V and J genes are TRBV7-2 and TRBJ2-7; 14 bases line up with TRBD2. The CDR3 length is 16 residues. After removal of 4 bases from V and 6 bases from J, the junction contained 8 bases not matched to a gene. Germline lookup yields CDR1 SGHTA and CDR2 FQGNSA. The CDR3 nucleotides are TGTGCCAGCAGCTGGGGACTAGCGGGAGTCGACGGCGAGCAGTACTTC. Translating it yields CASSWGLAGVDGEQYF. The full variable domain, rest sourced from reference TRBV7-2 and TRBJ2-7, is GAGVSQSPSNKVTEKGKDVELRCDPISGHTALYWYRQSLGQGLEFLIYFQGNSAPDKSGLPSDRFSAERTGGSVSTLTIQRTQQEDSAVYLCASSWGLAGVDGEQYFGPGTRLTVT.

The chain employs TRBV9 and TRBJ2-1, with 11 nucleotides matching TRBD2. The V and J ends lost 0 bases and 1 base, in that order; junction bases with no gene match: 3. Germline loops: CDR1 SGDLS, CDR2 YYNGEE. The CDR3 has 17 amino acids. CDR3 nucleotides: TGTGCCAGCAGCGTAGAGGCTAGCGGGAGGTCCTACAATGAGCAGTTCTTC. It translates to CASSVEASGRSYNEQFF.

The chain has TRBV28 and TRBJ1-6; TRBD1 agrees at 9 bases. Germline trimming cut 7 bases from V and 10 bases from J; bases unmatched to any gene: 11. CDR3 length: 15 amino acids. The germline gives CDR1 MDHEN, CDR2 SYDVKM. The CDR3 sequence is CASTPRGTGPSPLHF. CDR3 nucleotides: TGTGCCAGCACTCCCCGGGGGACAGGGCCGTCACCCCTCCACTTT.

The J gene is TRBJ2-1, the V gene TRBV7-3; 12 bases fit TRBD2. The CDR3 runs 16 residues. V shed 3 bases, J shed 3 bases, and the junction held 3 bases outside the gene matches. CDR1 is SGHTA, CDR2 FQGTGA, per germline. CDR3 nucleotides: TGTGCCAGCAGCTTCCTAGCGGGGGGGTACTACAATGAGCAGTTCTTC. This gives the protein CASSFLAGGYYNEQFF. Together with reference TRBV7-3 and TRBJ2-1, the CDR3 gives the full variable domain: GAGVSQTPSNKVTEKGKYVELRCDPISGHTALYWYRQSLGQGPEFLIYFQGTGAADDSGLPNDRFFAVRPEGSVSTLKIQRTERGDSAVYLCASSFLAGGYYNEQFFGPGTRLTVL.

Concerning this clone itself: A junction boundary mismatches the germline segment, possibly from a read error. The V gene is TRBV5-6, the J gene TRBJ1-2; 7 bases align to TRBD1. CDR1 SGHDT and CDR2 YYEEEE come from the germline V gene. The CDR3 spans 16 residues. CDR3 in DNA: TGTGCCAGCAGCTCGCCCAGGGCGGGACAGTACTATGGCTACCCCTTC. Encoded protein: CASSSPRAGQYYGYPF.

The chain has TRBV4-1 and TRBJ1-5, with a possible D match to TRBD1 (5 bases). CDR1 MGHRA and CDR2 YSYEKL come from the germline V gene. The V end lost 2 bases, the J end lost 1 base, and 24 bases lay between the germline ends. The CDR3 extends over 20 amino acids. The CDR3: CASSQLGVGEGRRSNQPQHF. The CDR3 DNA sequence: TGCGCCAGCAGCCAATTGGGGGTCGGGGAGGGTCGGAGGAGCAATCAGCCCCAGCATTTT.

V usage is TRBV6-1 and J usage is TRBJ2-2, with D unclear. Germline V gene sequence: CDR1 MNHNS, CDR2 SASEGT. V dropped 3 bases and J dropped 7 bases, with 15 bases sitting between them. CDR3 length: 15 residues. CDR3 sequence (DNA): TGTGCCAGCAGTGACGACATGGCCTCTGGCGGGGAGCTGTTTTTT. It specifies CASSDDMASGGELFF.

The count of this clone is one. The chain employs TRBV30 and TRBJ1-2; 11 bases match TRBD1. V dropped 4 bases and J dropped 7; count of bases not matched to a gene: 14. The CDR3 runs to 16 residues. The germline V gene has CDR1 GTSNPN and CDR2 SVGIG (reference sequence). The CDR3 nucleotides are TGTGCCTGGACCCCCGGGACAGGGGGAGTTGGTGGTGGCTACACCTTC. It encodes CAWTPGTGGVGGGYTF.

The chain is built from TRBV4-2 and TRBJ1-6; 7 nucleotides agree with TRBD1. CDR1 LGHNA and CDR2 YNFKEQ come from the germline V gene. This CDR3 comprises 14 residues. V lost 0 bases to trimming and J lost 10 bases; unmatched junction nucleotides: 3. The chain's CDR3 is CASSQETGPSPLHF. In nucleotides, the CDR3 is TGTGCCAGCAGCCAAGAGACAGGGCCCTCACCCCTCCACTTT.